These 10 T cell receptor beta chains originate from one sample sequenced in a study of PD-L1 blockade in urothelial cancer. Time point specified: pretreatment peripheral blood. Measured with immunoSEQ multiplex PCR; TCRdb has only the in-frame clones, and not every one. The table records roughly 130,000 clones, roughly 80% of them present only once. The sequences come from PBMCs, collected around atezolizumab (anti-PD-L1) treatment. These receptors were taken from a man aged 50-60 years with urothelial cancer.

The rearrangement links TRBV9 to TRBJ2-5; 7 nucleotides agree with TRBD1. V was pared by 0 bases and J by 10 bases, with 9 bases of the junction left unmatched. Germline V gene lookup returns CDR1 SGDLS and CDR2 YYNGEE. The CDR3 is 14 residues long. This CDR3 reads CASSVDGTAWNQYF. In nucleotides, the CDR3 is TGTGCCAGCAGCGTAGACGGGACAGCGTGGAACCAGTACTTC.

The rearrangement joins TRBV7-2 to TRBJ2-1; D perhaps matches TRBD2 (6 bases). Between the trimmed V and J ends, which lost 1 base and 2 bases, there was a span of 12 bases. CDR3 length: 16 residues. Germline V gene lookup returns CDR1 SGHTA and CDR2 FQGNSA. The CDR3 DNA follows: TGTGCCAGCAGCTTAGACCGCGGGACGCCCTACAATGAGCAGTTCTTC. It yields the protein CASSLDRGTPYNEQFF.

Written as DNA, the CDR3 is TGTGCCAGCAGTTACGGGCAGGGGCCCATCGAGCAGTACTTC. This gives the protein CASSYGQGPIEQYF. The chain joins TRBV6-5 to TRBJ2-7; D perhaps matches TRBD1 (6 bases). Looked up from germline, CDR1 is MNHEY and CDR2 is SVGAGI. The length of the CDR3 is 14 residues. The V end was cut by 2 bases, the J end by 6 bases, with 14 bases between.

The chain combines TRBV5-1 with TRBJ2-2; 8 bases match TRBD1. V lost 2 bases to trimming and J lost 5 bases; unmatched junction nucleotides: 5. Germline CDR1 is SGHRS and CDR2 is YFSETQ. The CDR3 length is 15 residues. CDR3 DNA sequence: TGCGCCAGCAGCTTACGGACAGGGTGGACCGGGGAGCTGTTTTTT. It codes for CASSLRTGWTGELFF.

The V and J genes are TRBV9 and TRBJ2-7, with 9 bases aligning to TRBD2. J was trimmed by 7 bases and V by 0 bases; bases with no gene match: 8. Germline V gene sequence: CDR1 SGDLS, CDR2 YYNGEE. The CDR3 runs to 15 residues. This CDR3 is CASSVAAGGPWEQYF. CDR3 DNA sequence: TGTGCCAGCAGCGTAGCAGCGGGAGGACCGTGGGAGCAGTACTTC.

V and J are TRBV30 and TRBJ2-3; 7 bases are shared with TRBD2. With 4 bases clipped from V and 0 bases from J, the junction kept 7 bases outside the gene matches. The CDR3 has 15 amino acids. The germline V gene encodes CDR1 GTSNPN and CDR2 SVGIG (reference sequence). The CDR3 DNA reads TGTGCCTGGACCAGAGCGGGACTAAGCACAGATACGCAGTATTTT. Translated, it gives CAWTRAGLSTDTQYF.

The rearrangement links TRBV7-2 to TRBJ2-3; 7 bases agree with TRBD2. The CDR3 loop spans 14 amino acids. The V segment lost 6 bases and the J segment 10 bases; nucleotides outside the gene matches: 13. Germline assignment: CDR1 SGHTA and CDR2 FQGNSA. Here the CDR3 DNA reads TGTGCCAGCAGAAGAACTAGCGCCCCCGGGGCGCAGTATTTT. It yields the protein CASRRTSAPGAQYF.

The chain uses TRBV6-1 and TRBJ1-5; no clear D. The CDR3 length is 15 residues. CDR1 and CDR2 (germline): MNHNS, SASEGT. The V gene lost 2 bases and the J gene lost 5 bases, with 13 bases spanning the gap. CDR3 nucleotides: TGTGCCAGCAGTGAACTAACGGGGTCCCATCAGCCCCAGCATTTT. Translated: CASSELTGSHQPQHF.

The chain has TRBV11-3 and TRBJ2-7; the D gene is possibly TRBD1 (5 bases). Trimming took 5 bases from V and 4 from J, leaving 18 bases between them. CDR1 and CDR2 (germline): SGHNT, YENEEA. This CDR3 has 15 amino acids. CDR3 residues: CASSDSHAPSYEQYF. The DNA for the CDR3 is TGTGCCAGCAGCGACAGTCACGCCCCCTCGTACGAGCAGTACTTC.

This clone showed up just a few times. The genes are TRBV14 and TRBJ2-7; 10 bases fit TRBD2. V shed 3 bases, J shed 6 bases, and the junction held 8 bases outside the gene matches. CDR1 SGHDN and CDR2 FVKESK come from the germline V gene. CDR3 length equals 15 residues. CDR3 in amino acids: CASSHGAGGPSEQYF. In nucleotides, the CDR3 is TGTGCCAGCAGCCACGGAGCGGGAGGGCCGTCCGAGCAGTACTTC.